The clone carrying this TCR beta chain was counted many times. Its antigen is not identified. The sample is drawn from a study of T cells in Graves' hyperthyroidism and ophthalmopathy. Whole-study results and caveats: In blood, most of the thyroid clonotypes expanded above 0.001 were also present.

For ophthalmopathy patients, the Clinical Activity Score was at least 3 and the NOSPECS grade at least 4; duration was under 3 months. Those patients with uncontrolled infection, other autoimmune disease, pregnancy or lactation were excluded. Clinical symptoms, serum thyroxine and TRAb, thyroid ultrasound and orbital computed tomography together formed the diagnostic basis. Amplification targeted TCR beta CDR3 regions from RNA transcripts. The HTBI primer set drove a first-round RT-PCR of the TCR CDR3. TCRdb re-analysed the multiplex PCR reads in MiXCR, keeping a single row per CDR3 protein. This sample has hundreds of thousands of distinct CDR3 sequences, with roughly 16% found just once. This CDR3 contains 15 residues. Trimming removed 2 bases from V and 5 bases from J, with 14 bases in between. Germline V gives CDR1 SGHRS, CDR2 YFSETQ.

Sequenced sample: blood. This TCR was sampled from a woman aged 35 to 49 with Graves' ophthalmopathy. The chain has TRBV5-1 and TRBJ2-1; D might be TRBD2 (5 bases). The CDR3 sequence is CASSFRGAVDNEQFF. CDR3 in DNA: TGCGCCAGCAGCTTCCGGGGAGCGGTTGACAATGAGCAGTTCTTC. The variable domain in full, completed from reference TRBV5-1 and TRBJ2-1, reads KAGVTQTPRYLIKTRGQQVTLSCSPISGHRSVSWYQQTPGQGLQFLFEYFSETQRNKGNFPGRFSGRQFSNSRSEMNVSTLELGDSALYLCASSFRGAVDNEQFFGPGTRLTVL.